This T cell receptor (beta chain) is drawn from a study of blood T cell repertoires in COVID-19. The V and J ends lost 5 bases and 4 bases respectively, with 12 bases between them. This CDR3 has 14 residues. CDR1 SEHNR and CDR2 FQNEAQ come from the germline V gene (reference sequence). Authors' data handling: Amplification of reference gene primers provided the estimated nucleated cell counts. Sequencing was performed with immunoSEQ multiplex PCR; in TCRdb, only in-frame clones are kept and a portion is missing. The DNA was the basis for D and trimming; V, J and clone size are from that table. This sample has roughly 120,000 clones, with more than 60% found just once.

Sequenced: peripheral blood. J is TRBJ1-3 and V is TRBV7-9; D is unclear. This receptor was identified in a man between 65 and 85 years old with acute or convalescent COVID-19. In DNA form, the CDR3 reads TGTGCCAGCAGCCCCCCCCGGGAGGGAAACACCATATATTTT. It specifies CASSPPREGNTIYF.